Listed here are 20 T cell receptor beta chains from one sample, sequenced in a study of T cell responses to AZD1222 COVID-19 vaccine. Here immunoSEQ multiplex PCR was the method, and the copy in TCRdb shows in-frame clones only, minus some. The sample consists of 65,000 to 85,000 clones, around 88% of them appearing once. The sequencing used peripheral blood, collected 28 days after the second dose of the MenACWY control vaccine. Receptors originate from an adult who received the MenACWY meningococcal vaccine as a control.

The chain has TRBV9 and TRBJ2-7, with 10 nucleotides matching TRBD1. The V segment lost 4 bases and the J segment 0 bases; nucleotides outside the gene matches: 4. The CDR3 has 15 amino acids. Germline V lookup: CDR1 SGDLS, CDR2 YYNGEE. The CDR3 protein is CASSIGTGDSYEQYF. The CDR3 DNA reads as TGTGCCAGCAGCATCGGGACAGGGGACTCCTACGAGCAGTACTTC.

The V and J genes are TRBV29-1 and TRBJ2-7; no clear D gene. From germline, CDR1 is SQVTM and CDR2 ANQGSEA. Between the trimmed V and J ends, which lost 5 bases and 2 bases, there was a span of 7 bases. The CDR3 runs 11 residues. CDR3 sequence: CSVLVAYEQYF. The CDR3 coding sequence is TGCAGCGTTTTAGTCGCCTACGAGCAGTACTTC.

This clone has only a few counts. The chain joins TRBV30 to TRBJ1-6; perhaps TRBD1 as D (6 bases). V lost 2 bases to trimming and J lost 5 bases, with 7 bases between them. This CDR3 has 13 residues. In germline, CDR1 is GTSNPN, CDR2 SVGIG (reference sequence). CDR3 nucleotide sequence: TGTGCCTGGAGTCAGGGGAATAATTCACCCCTCCACTTT. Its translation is CAWSQGNNSPLHF.

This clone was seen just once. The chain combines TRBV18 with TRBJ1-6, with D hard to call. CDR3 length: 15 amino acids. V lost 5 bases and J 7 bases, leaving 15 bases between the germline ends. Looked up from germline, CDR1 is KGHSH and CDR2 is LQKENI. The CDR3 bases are TGTGCCAGCTCAGACGGACTGGGGAGGAATTCACCCCTCCACTTT. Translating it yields CASSDGLGRNSPLHF.

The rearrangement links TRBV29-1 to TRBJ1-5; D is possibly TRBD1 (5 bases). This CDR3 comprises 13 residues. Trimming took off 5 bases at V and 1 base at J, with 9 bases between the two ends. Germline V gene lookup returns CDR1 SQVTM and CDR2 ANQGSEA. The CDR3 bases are TGCAGCGTTACGGGGCAAAGCAATCAGCCCCAGCATTTT. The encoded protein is CSVTGQSNQPQHF.

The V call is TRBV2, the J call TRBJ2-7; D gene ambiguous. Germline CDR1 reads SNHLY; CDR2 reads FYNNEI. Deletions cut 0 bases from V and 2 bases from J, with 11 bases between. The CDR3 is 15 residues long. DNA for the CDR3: TGTGCCAGCAGTGAAGCGGCCGCGAGAGCCTACGAGCAGTACTTC. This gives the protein CASSEAAARAYEQYF.

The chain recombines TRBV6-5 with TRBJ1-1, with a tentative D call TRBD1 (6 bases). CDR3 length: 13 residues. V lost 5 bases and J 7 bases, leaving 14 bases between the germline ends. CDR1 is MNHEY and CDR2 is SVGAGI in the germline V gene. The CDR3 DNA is TGTGCCAGCAGTCCCATCAGGGGTGGTGAAGCTTTCTTT. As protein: CASSPIRGGEAFF.

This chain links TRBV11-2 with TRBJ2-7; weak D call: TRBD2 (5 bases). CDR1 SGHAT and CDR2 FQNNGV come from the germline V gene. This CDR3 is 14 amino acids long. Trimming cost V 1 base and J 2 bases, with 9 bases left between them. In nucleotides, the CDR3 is TGTGCCAGCAGCTTAGGGACTGCCCCCTACGAGCAGTACTTC. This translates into CASSLGTAPYEQYF. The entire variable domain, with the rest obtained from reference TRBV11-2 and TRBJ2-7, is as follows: EAGVAQSPRYKIIEKRQSVAFWCNPISGHATLYWYQQILGQGPKLLIQFQNNGVVDDSQLPKDRFSAERLKGVDSTLKIQPAKLEDSAVYLCASSLGTAPYEQYFGPGTRLTVT.

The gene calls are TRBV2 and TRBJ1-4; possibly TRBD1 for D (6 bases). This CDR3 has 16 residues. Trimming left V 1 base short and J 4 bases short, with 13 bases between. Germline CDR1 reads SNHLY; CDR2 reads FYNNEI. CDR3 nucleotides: TGTGCCAGCAGTGAAGGGACAGTTGGGATTAATGAAAAACTGTTTTTT. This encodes CASSEGTVGINEKLFF.

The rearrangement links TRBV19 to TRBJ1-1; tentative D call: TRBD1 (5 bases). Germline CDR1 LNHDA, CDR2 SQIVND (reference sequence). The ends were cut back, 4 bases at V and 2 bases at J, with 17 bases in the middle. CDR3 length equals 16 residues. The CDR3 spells CASSSPWGRLNTEAFF. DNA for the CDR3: TGTGCCAGTAGTAGCCCCTGGGGCAGACTAAACACTGAAGCTTTCTTT.

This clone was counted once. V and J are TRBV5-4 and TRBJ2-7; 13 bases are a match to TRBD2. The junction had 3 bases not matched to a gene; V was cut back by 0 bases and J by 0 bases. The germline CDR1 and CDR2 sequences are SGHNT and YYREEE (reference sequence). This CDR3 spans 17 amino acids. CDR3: CASSLGLAGGSSYEQYF. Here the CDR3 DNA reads TGTGCCAGCAGCTTGGGACTAGCGGGGGGCAGCTCCTACGAGCAGTACTTC.

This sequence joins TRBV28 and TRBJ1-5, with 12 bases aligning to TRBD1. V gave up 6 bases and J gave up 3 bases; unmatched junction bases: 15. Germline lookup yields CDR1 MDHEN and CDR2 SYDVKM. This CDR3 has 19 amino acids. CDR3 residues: CASSFVPGQGAWDNQPQHF. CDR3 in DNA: TGTGCCAGCAGCTTCGTCCCGGGACAGGGGGCATGGGACAATCAGCCCCAGCATTTT.

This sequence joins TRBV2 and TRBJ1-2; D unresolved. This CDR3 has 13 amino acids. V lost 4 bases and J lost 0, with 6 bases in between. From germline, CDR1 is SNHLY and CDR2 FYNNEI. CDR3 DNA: TGTGCCAGCAGTGTGACACCTAACTATGGCTACACCTTC. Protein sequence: CASSVTPNYGYTF.

The CDR3 DNA follows: TGTGCCACCAGCAGAGCCGGGACAGGGAATCAGCCCCAGCATTTT. It encodes CATSRAGTGNQPQHF. The rearrangement links TRBV15 to TRBJ1-5; 9 bases align to TRBD1. The V segment lost 1 base and the J segment 4 bases; nucleotides outside the gene matches: 2. This CDR3 region has 15 residues. Germline V CDR1 and CDR2: LNHNV, YYDKDF (reference sequence).

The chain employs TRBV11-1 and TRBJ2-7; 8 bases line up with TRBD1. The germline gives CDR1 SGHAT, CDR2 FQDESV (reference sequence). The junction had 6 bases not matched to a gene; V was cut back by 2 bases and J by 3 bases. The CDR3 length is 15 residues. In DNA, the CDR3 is TGTGCCAGCAGCTTAACAGCAGGGGGCGACTACGAGCAGTACTTC. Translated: CASSLTAGGDYEQYF.

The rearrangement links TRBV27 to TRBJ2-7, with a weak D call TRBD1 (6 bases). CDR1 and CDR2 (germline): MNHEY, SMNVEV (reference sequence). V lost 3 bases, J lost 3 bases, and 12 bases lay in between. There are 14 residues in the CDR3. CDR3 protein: CASSFRAGDYEQYF. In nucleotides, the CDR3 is TGTGCCAGCAGTTTCCGGGCAGGGGACTACGAGCAGTACTTC.

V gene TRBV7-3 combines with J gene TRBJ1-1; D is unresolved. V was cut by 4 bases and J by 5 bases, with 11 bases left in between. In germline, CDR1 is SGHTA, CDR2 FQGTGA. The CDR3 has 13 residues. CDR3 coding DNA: TGTGCCAGCAGCTCCTCGGCGCGGACTGAAGCTTTCTTT. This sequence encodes CASSSSARTEAFF.

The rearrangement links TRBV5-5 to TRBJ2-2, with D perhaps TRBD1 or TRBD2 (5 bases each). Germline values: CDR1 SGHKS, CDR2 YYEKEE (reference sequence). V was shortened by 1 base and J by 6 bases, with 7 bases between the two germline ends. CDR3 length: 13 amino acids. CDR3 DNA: TGTGCCAGCAGCTTGTTGGGGGCCGGGGAGCTGTTTTTT. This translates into CASSLLGAGELFF. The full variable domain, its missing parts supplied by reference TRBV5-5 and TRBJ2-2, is DAGVTQSPTHLIKTRGQQVTLRCSPISGHKSVSWYQQVLGQGPQFIFQYYEKEERGRGNFPDRFSARQFPNYSSELNVNALLLGDSALYLCASSLLGAGELFFGEGSRLTVL.

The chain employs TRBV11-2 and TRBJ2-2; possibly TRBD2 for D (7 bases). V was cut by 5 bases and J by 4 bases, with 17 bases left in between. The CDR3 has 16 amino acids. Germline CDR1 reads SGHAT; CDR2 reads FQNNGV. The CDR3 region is CASSPVGGLGTGELFF. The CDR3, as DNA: TGTGCCAGCAGCCCAGTGGGGGGGCTCGGCACCGGGGAGCTGTTTTTT.

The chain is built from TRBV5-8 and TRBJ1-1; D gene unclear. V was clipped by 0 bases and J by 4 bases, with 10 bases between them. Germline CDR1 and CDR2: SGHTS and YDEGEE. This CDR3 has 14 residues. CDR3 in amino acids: CASSLAGIGTEAFF. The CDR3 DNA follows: TGTGCCAGCAGCTTGGCGGGGATAGGCACTGAAGCTTTCTTT.